The 31 T cell receptor beta chains reported below all come from one sample, sequenced in a study of cytomegalovirus exposure and HLA in healthy donors. PCR involved 60 Vbeta and 13 Jbeta primers. Libraries were prepared by immunoSEQ multiplex PCR; TCRdb keeps only in-frame clonotypes and omits some of them. This table has under 200,000 clones, around four fifths appearing once. The specimen was PBMCs. Every receptor here comes from a woman aged 50 to 60 in good health and CMV-seronegative.

The CDR3 region has the DNA TGTGCCAGCAGTGAATTTCAGATGCGCACAGATACGCAGTATTTT. Amino acids: CASSEFQMRTDTQYF. V is TRBV6-1 and J is TRBJ2-3; D is unresolved. With 2 bases removed from V and 1 base from J, the gap between germline ends came to 10 bases. Looked up from germline, CDR1 is MNHNS and CDR2 is SASEGT. This CDR3 is 15 amino acids long.

The J gene is TRBJ2-3, the V gene TRBV5-1; 8 nucleotides agree with TRBD2. The germline V gene encodes CDR1 SGHRS and CDR2 YFSETQ. The V gene end was trimmed by 4 bases and the J gene end by 5 bases; junction bases not matched to a gene: 9. The CDR3 consists of 15 residues. CDR3 nucleotide sequence: TGCGCCAGCAGCCCCGGGGGGGCGCGAGGAGATACGCAGTATTTT. Protein sequence: CASSPGGARGDTQYF.

V usage is TRBV6-5 and J usage is TRBJ1-4; 7 bases line up with TRBD1. Germline CDR1 MNHEY, CDR2 SVGAGI. The CDR3 is 13 amino acids. V gave up 6 bases and J gave up 8 bases; unmatched junction bases: 6. The CDR3 bases are TGTGCCAGCAGAACAGGGGTACGAGAAAAACTGTTTTTT. This codes for CASRTGVREKLFF.

This clone appeared once. The J gene is TRBJ2-1, the V gene TRBV28, with a weak D call TRBD1 (6 bases). V was cut by 5 bases and J by 14 bases, with 19 bases left in between. Germline V gives CDR1 MDHEN, CDR2 SYDVKM. This CDR3 is built from 13 residues. CDR3 region: CASSPHTPRGKFF. The CDR3, as DNA: TGTGCCAGCAGTCCACATACTCCTAGGGGGAAGTTCTTC. Variable domain in full (rest from reference TRBV28 and TRBJ2-1): DVKVTQSSRYLVKRTGEKVFLECVQDMDHENMFWYRQDPGLGLRLIYFSYDVKMKEKGDIPEGYSVSREKKERFSLILESASTNQTSMYLCASSPHTPRGKFFGPGTRLTVL.

The chain recombines TRBV11-3 with TRBJ2-7; 13 nucleotides match TRBD2. Germline V lookup: CDR1 SGHNT, CDR2 YENEEA. The CDR3 runs to 15 residues. V shed 4 bases, J shed 4 bases, and the junction held 4 bases outside the gene matches. The CDR3 spells CASSSGLAGAYEQYF. The CDR3 nucleotides read TGTGCCAGCAGCTCCGGACTAGCGGGAGCGTACGAGCAGTACTTC. Together with reference TRBV11-3 and TRBJ2-7, the CDR3 gives the full variable domain: EAGVVQSPRYKIIEKKQPVAFWCNPISGHNTLYWYLQNLGQGPELLIRYENEEAVDDSQLPKDRFSAERLKGVDSTLKIQPAELGDSAVYLCASSSGLAGAYEQYFGPGTRLTVT.

The chain combines TRBV5-1 with TRBJ2-5; 11 bases are a match to TRBD2. Germline CDR1 is SGHRS and CDR2 is YFSETQ. With V trimmed by 6 bases and J by 4 bases, 23 bases remained unmatched. The CDR3 extends over 20 amino acids. CDR3 amino acids: CASTVGRTSGWETNLETQYF. The CDR3 DNA reads as TGCGCCAGCACCGTGGGACGGACTAGCGGGTGGGAAACCAATTTAGAGACCCAGTACTTC.

This rearrangement joins TRBV27 to TRBJ1-1, with D tentatively TRBD1 (6 bases). The germline V and J ends were trimmed by 7 bases and 9 bases, with 27 bases remaining between them. The V gene's germline CDR1 is MNHEY and CDR2 SMNVEV (reference sequence). The CDR3 has 16 amino acids. This CDR3 is CASTIGQGPPFSKAFF. For the CDR3, the DNA is TGTGCCAGCACCATAGGGCAGGGGCCACCCTTTAGTAAAGCTTTCTTT.

CDR3 coding DNA: TGTGCCAGCAGGTGGGGACTAGCGGGAGGAAATGAGCAGTTCTTC. It encodes CASRWGLAGGNEQFF. The chain recombines TRBV6-5 with TRBJ2-1, with 15 nucleotides matching TRBD2. The length of the CDR3 is 15 residues. Germline V gene sequence: CDR1 MNHEY, CDR2 SVGAGI. J was trimmed by 7 bases and V by 6 bases; bases with no gene match: 4.

This sequence joins TRBV28 and TRBJ2-1; TRBD1 matches 9 bases. Per the germline V gene, CDR1 is MDHEN and CDR2 is SYDVKM. After removal of 3 bases from V and 14 bases from J, the junction contained 8 bases not matched to a gene. This CDR3 comprises 13 residues. DNA for the CDR3: TGTGCCAGCAGTTTTCGCCTCGACAGGGGGGAGTTCTTC. Protein: CASSFRLDRGEFF. The complete variable domain, with remaining parts taken from reference TRBV28 and TRBJ2-1, reads DVKVTQSSRYLVKRTGEKVFLECVQDMDHENMFWYRQDPGLGLRLIYFSYDVKMKEKGDIPEGYSVSREKKERFSLILESASTNQTSMYLCASSFRLDRGEFFGPGTRLTVL.

This rearrangement joins TRBV6-1 to TRBJ2-3; tentative D call: TRBD1 (6 bases). Trimming cost V 0 bases and J 13 bases, with 17 bases left between them. This CDR3 has 14 residues. The V gene's germline CDR1 is MNHNS and CDR2 SASEGT. The CDR3 region is CASSEAPQGNYEYF. CDR3 DNA: TGTGCCAGCAGTGAAGCACCCCAGGGGAATTATGAGTATTTT.

V gene TRBV5-4 combines with J gene TRBJ2-3; D may be TRBD2 (5 bases). Germline CDR1 SGHNT, CDR2 YYREEE (reference sequence). Trimming removed 4 bases at V and 0 bases at J, with 18 bases between. The CDR3 extends over 17 amino acids. The DNA of the CDR3 is TGTGCCAGCAGCAAATCTCAGCGGAGGCGAAGCACAGATACGCAGTATTTT. Amino acid sequence: CASSKSQRRRSTDTQYF.

The J gene is TRBJ1-5, the V gene TRBV28, with D hard to call. V gave up 3 bases and J gave up 0 bases, with 9 bases separating them. CDR3 length: 15 residues. Per germline, CDR1 MDHEN and CDR2 SYDVKM. The CDR3 DNA follows: TGTGCCAGCAGTTTTGGAGGATCTAGCAATCAGCCCCAGCATTTT. Encoded protein: CASSFGGSSNQPQHF.

The chain recombines TRBV27 with TRBJ2-2; no clear D gene. CDR1 MNHEY and CDR2 SMNVEV come from the germline V gene (reference sequence). The CDR3 length is 14 residues. V shed 4 bases and J shed 0 bases, with 6 bases lying between them. CDR3 residues: CASSWPTNTGELFF. The CDR3 DNA reads TGTGCCAGCAGTTGGCCCACGAACACCGGGGAGCTGTTTTTT.

The chain has TRBV13 and TRBJ1-4; a weak D match, TRBD1 (6 bases). Germline CDR1 and CDR2: PRHDT and FYEKMQ (reference sequence). Trimming left V 6 bases short and J 8 bases short, with 19 bases between. CDR3 length: 15 amino acids. CDR3 nucleotide sequence: TGTGCCAGCAGGGAGGAAATCACAGGGAGCGAAAAACTGTTTTTT. Amino acid sequence: CASREEITGSEKLFF.

V is TRBV5-1 and J is TRBJ2-1; TRBD2 matches 8 bases. Trimming cost V 0 bases and J 2 bases; bases outside gene matches: 4. The CDR3 runs to 16 residues. Germline V lookup: CDR1 SGHRS, CDR2 YFSETQ. Here the CDR3 DNA reads TGCGCCAGCAGCTTGGGAACACTAGCGGCCTACAATGAGCAGTTCTTC. It specifies CASSLGTLAAYNEQFF.

The chain employs TRBV4-3 and TRBJ1-5, with a weak D call TRBD1 (6 bases). Germline CDR1 is LGHNA and CDR2 is YSLEER. The CDR3 contains 15 residues. Trimming took 0 bases from V and 7 from J, leaving 13 bases between them. CDR3 DNA sequence: TGCGCCAGCAGCCAAGACCGGGGGGCTCTGCAGCCCCAGCATTTT. Translated, it gives CASSQDRGALQPQHF.

This clone was picked up one time. The CDR3 DNA follows: TGTGCCAGCAGCTTAGAGCAGTTCGGCGGTGAAAAACTGTTTTTT. Its protein is CASSLEQFGGEKLFF. The chain combines TRBV7-9 with TRBJ1-4; D gene unclear. The V end was cut by 1 base, the J end by 7 bases, with 13 bases between. CDR3 length: 15 amino acids. From germline, CDR1 is SEHNR and CDR2 FQNEAQ (reference sequence).

This clone came up once. V usage is TRBV28 and J usage is TRBJ1-2; D not certain. V lost 7 bases and J 6 bases, leaving 12 bases between the germline ends. The germline V gene has CDR1 MDHEN and CDR2 SYDVKM. The CDR3 contains 12 residues. The CDR3 DNA is TGTGCCAGCAATAAAAGAAGCCATGGCTACACCTTC. Translated: CASNKRSHGYTF.

J is TRBJ1-1 and V is TRBV14; 10 nucleotides match TRBD1. This CDR3 spans 15 amino acids. CDR1 is SGHDN, CDR2 FVKESK, per germline. The J segment lost 4 bases and the V segment lost 4 bases, leaving 6 bases of the junction unmatched. CDR3 loop: CASSLGQGLGTEAFF. CDR3 DNA sequence: TGTGCCAGCAGCCTGGGACAGGGGTTGGGCACTGAAGCTTTCTTT. The full variable domain, in which reference TRBV14 and TRBJ1-1 provide the parts outside the CDR3, is EAGVTQFPSHSVIEKGQTVTLRCDPISGHDNLYWYRRVMGKEIKFLLHFVKESKQDESGMPNNRFLAERTGGTYSTLKVQPAELEDSGVYFCASSLGQGLGTEAFFGQGTRLTVV.

The chain combines TRBV7-8 with TRBJ1-6, with D possibly matching TRBD1 (6 bases). In germline, CDR1 is SGHVS, CDR2 FQNEAQ. V lost 6 bases and J 6 bases, leaving 18 bases between the germline ends. The CDR3 is 16 residues long. The CDR3 DNA reads as TGTGCCAGCAGTCAGCAGCGGGGGGCTTCTAATTCACCCCTCCACTTT. Amino acids: CASSQQRGASNSPLHF.

Only a few counts were recorded for this clone. V usage is TRBV2 and J usage is TRBJ1-4; TRBD1 aligns across 9 bases. The length of the CDR3 is 15 residues. The germline V gene encodes CDR1 SNHLY and CDR2 FYNNEI. The trim removed 5 bases at V and 4 bases at J, leaving 5 bases unmatched. In nucleotides, the CDR3 is TGTGCCAGCAGTAGTGACAGGGGGGTTAATGAAAAACTGTTTTTT. It encodes CASSSDRGVNEKLFF.

This chain joins TRBV28 and TRBJ1-4, with TRBD1 matching 7 bases. The CDR3 has 12 amino acids. The germline CDR1 and CDR2 sequences are MDHEN and SYDVKM. The V and J ends lost 8 bases and 8 bases, in that order; junction bases with no gene match: 5. The CDR3 nucleotides are TGTGCCAGCTTACAGGGGAACGAAAAACTGTTTTTT. Translating it yields CASLQGNEKLFF.

This chain connects TRBV5-1 to TRBJ2-7, with 7 bases matching TRBD2. CDR1 is SGHRS and CDR2 is YFSETQ in the germline V gene. This CDR3 has 14 amino acids. Trimming removed 0 bases from V and 2 bases from J; junction bases left unmatched: 2. Here the CDR3 reads CASSLVRGAYEQYF. Here the CDR3 DNA reads TGCGCCAGCAGCTTGGTACGGGGGGCCTACGAGCAGTACTTC.

V gene TRBV13 combines with J gene TRBJ2-3, with a tentative D call TRBD1 (6 bases). From germline, CDR1 is PRHDT and CDR2 FYEKMQ (reference sequence). Trimming shortened V by 0 bases and J by 2 bases, and 9 bases separated the two germline ends. The CDR3 length is 15 residues. This CDR3 is CASSLGGAFTDTQYF. In nucleotides, the CDR3 is TGTGCCAGCAGCTTAGGGGGGGCTTTCACAGATACGCAGTATTTT. The full variable domain, with the rest looked up from reference TRBV13 and TRBJ2-3, is AAGVIQSPRHLIKEKRETATLKCYPIPRHDTVYWYQQGPGQDPQFLISFYEKMQSDKGSIPDRFSAQQFSDYHSELNMSSLELGDSALYFCASSLGGAFTDTQYFGPGTRLTVL.

The rearrangement uses TRBV6-4 and TRBJ1-2, with D possibly being TRBD1 (6 bases). In germline, CDR1 is MRHNA, CDR2 SNTAGT. With 2 bases removed from V and 4 bases from J, the gap between germline ends came to 14 bases. The CDR3 runs 15 residues. The CDR3 sequence: CASSDAPDSTYGYTF. CDR3 DNA: TGTGCCAGCAGTGACGCCCCGGACAGCACCTATGGCTACACCTTC.

The V and J genes are TRBV19 and TRBJ1-4; 7 bases agree with TRBD1. V lost 6 bases and J lost 3; bases outside the gene matches: 7. The CDR3 runs to 15 residues. CDR1 is LNHDA, CDR2 SQIVND, per germline (reference sequence). The CDR3 loop reads CASRITGDPNEKLFF. Here the CDR3 DNA reads TGTGCCAGTAGGATAACAGGGGACCCTAATGAAAAACTGTTTTTT.

This clone has just one count. The rearrangement links TRBV6-1 to TRBJ2-7; a weak D match, TRBD1 (6 bases). Germline loops: CDR1 MNHNS, CDR2 SASEGT. The CDR3 totals 15 residues. V dropped 0 bases and J dropped 2 bases, with 11 bases sitting between them. CDR3 DNA sequence: TGTGCCAGCAGTGAAGCGGGGGCTTTCCCCTACGAGCAGTACTTC. Encoded protein: CASSEAGAFPYEQYF.

This clone was observed a few times. The V gene is TRBV6-5, the J gene TRBJ2-5; 7 bases are shared with TRBD1. Germline assignment: CDR1 MNHEY and CDR2 SVGAGI. The V segment lost 7 bases and the J segment 2 bases; nucleotides outside the gene matches: 4. The CDR3 is made up of 13 amino acids. CDR3 amino acids: CASNDRAQETQYF. As DNA, the CDR3 is TGTGCCAGCAACGACAGGGCTCAAGAGACCCAGTACTTC.

The chain has TRBV27 and TRBJ2-1; D is undetermined. Trimming cost V 7 bases and J 2 bases, with 6 bases left between them. The CDR3 runs to 12 residues. Germline V gives CDR1 MNHEY, CDR2 SMNVEV (reference sequence). For the CDR3, the DNA is TGTGCCAGCATTACTCCCTACAATGAGCAGTTCTTC. It codes for CASITPYNEQFF.

The V gene is TRBV5-6, the J gene TRBJ2-5; tentative D call: TRBD2 (6 bases). The CDR3 has 13 amino acids. The V and J ends lost 4 bases and 5 bases respectively, with 12 bases between them. The germline gives CDR1 SGHDT, CDR2 YYEEEE. In DNA form, the CDR3 reads TGTGCCAGCAGCGTACTAGCCCGGGAGACCCAGTACTTC. Its protein product is CASSVLARETQYF. The whole variable domain, filled in from reference TRBV5-6 and TRBJ2-5, reads DAGVTQSPTHLIKTRGQQVTLRCSPKSGHDTVSWYQQALGQGPQFIFQYYEEEERQRGNFPDRFSGHQFPNYSSELNVNALLLGDSALYLCASSVLARETQYFGPGTRLLVL.

The rearrangement links TRBV6-4 to TRBJ2-1; TRBD2 agrees at 9 bases. The CDR3 totals 15 residues. With V trimmed by 2 bases and J by 9 bases, 8 bases remained unmatched. From germline, CDR1 is MRHNA and CDR2 SNTAGT. The CDR3 reads CASSDGTSSPLEQFF. The CDR3 nucleotides are TGTGCCAGCAGTGACGGGACTAGCTCTCCGCTTGAGCAGTTCTTC.